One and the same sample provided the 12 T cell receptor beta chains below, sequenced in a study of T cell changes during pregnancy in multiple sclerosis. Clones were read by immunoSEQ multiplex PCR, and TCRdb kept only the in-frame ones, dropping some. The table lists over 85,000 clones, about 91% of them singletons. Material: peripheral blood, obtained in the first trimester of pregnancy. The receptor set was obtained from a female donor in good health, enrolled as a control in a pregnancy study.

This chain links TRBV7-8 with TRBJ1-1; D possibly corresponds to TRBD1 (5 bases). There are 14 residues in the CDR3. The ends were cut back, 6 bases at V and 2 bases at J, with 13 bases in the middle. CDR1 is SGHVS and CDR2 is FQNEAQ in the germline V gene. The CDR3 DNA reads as TGTGCCAGCAGTAAGGGACTTCAAAACACTGAAGCTTTCTTT. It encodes CASSKGLQNTEAFF.

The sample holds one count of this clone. The chain's CDR3 is CATSRILADEQFF. For the CDR3, the DNA is TGTGCCACCAGCAGAATTCTAGCGGATGAGCAGTTCTTC. V is TRBV15 and J is TRBJ2-1, with TRBD2 matching 7 bases. CDR1 LNHNV and CDR2 YYDKDF come from the germline V gene (reference sequence). The trim removed 2 bases at V and 8 bases at J, leaving 3 bases unmatched. This CDR3 has 13 amino acids.

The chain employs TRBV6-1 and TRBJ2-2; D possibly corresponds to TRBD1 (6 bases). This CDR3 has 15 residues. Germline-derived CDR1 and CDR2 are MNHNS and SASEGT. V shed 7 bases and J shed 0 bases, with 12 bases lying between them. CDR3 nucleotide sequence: TGTGCCAGCATTTCAAGGACAGCGAACACCGGGGAGCTGTTTTTT. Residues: CASISRTANTGELFF.

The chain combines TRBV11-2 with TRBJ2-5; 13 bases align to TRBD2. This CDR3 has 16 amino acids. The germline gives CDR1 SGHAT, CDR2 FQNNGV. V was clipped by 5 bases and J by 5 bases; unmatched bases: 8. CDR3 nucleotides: TGTGCCAGCAGCCTTACTAGCGGGGGGGGATTGGAGACCCAGTACTTC. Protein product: CASSLTSGGGLETQYF.

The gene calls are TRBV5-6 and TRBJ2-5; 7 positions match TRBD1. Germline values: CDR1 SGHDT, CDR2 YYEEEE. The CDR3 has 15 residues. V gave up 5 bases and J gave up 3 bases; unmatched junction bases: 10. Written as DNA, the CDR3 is TGTGCCAGCAGTCCCACATACGGACAGGAAGAGACCCAGTACTTC. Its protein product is CASSPTYGQEETQYF.

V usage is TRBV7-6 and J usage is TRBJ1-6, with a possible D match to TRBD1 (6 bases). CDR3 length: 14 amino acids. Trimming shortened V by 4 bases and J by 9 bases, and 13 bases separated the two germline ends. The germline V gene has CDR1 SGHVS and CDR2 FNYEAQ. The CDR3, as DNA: TGTGCCAGCAGCTCAACAGGGAATGGTTCACCCCTCCACTTT. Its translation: CASSSTGNGSPLHF.

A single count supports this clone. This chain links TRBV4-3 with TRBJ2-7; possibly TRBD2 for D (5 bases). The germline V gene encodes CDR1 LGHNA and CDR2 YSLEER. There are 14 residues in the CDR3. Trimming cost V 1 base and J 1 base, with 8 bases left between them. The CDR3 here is CASSQAAASYEQYF. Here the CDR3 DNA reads TGCGCCAGCAGCCAAGCAGCGGCGTCCTACGAGCAGTACTTC.

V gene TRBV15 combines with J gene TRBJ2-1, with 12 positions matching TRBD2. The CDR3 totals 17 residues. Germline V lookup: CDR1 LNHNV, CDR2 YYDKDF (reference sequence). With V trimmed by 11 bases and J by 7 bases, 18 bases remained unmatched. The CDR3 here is CASTKGLAGGPQNEQFF. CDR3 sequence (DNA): TGTGCCTCGACCAAGGGGCTAGCGGGGGGGCCACAGAATGAGCAGTTCTTC. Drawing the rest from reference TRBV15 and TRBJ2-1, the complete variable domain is DAMVIQNPRYQVTQFGKPVTLSCSQTLNHNVMYWYQQKSSQAPKLLFHYYDKDFNNEADTPDNFQSRRPNTSFCFLDIRSPGLGDTAMYLCASTKGLAGGPQNEQFFGPGTRLTVL.

CDR3 bases: TGCGCCAGCAGCCAAGTCTCAGGGGAGGGCTACACCTTC. Its protein product is CASSQVSGEGYTF. The chain employs TRBV4-1 and TRBJ1-2; D may be TRBD1 (6 bases). The length of the CDR3 is 13 residues. The ends were cut back, 1 base at V and 8 bases at J, with 11 bases in the middle. Germline V gene data show CDR1 as MGHRA and CDR2 as YSYEKL.

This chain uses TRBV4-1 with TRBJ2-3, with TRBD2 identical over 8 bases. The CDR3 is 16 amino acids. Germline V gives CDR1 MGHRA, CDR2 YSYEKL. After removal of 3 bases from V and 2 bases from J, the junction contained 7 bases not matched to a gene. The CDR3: CASSQARGGPTDTQYF. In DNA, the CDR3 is TGCGCCAGCAGCCAGGCTCGGGGGGGCCCCACAGATACGCAGTATTTT.

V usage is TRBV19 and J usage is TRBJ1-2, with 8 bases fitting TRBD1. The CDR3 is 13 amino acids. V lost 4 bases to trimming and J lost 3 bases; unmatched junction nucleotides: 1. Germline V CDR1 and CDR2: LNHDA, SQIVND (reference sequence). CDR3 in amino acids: CASSTTGDYGYTF. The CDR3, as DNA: TGTGCCAGTAGTACGACAGGGGACTATGGCTACACCTTC.

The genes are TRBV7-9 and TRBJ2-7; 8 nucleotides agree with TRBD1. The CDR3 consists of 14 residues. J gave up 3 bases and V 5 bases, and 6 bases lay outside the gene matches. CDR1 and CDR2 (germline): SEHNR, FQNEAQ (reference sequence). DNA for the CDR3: TGTGCCAGCAGCCCCCCGGACAGGGTCTACGAGCAGTACTTC. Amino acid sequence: CASSPPDRVYEQYF.